These T cell receptor beta chains were read from a single sample in a study of T cell changes during pregnancy in multiple sclerosis. The assay was immunoSEQ multiplex PCR, and TCRdb's table has in-frame clones only and misses some. The sample includes about 51,000 clones, roughly 94% seen only once; the top ten take about 0.5%. Sample: CD4+ T cells from peripheral blood mononuclear cells, taken in the second trimester of pregnancy. The receptors originated from a female donor with multiple sclerosis, enrolled in a pregnancy study. The CDR3 runs from the conserved cysteine through the conserved F or W. The D gene is left open where the match is weak. Clone size, where shown, is once, few, many, or a class for clones that have expanded.

CASGPHTGELFF	TGTGCCAGCGGGCCACACACCGGGGAGCTGTTTTTT	TRBV6-1	TRBJ2-2	NA	NA	12
CATSSQMGGKNYEQYF	TGTGCCACCAGCAGCCAGATGGGGGGAAAAAACTACGAGCAGTACTTC	TRBV15	TRBJ2-7	NA	NA	16
CASSYFTGSNEKLFF	TGCGCCAGCAGCTATTTTACAGGCTCTAATGAAAAACTGTTTTTT	TRBV5-1	TRBJ1-4	NA	NA	15
CASSQEGGEAGELFF	TGCGCCAGCAGCCAAGAAGGGGGGGAGGCCGGGGAGCTGTTTTTT	TRBV4-3	TRBJ2-2	NA	NA	15
CASSVGLAGLNWGETQYF	TGTGCCAGCAGCGTAGGACTAGCGGGGCTAAATTGGGGGGAGACCCAGTACTTC	TRBV9	TRBJ2-5	NA	TRBD2	18
CATSKGVQETQYF	TGTGCCACCAGCAAAGGGGTCCAAGAGACCCAGTACTTC	TRBV15	TRBJ2-5	NA	NA	13
CASSLVAGGPPDTQYF	TGTGCCAGCAGCTTAGTGGCGGGGGGGCCGCCAGATACGCAGTATTTT	TRBV7-2	TRBJ2-3	NA	TRBD2	16
CASSLGTGAGYTF	TGCGCCAGCAGCCTAGGGACAGGGGCTGGCTACACCTTC	TRBV10-2	TRBJ1-2	NA	TRBD1	13
CASSPLGPRAFF	TGTGCCAGCAGCCCCCTGGGGCCGCGGGCTTTCTTT	TRBV7-2	TRBJ1-1	NA	NA	12
CASSHPRTSGGSEQFF	TGTGCCAGCAGTCACCCCCGGACTAGCGGGGGGAGTGAGCAGTTCTTC	TRBV27	TRBJ2-1	NA	TRBD2	16
CASSFPGHARETQYF	TGTGCCAGCAGCTTCCCTGGGCATGCCCGGGAGACCCAGTACTTC	TRBV7-9	TRBJ2-5	NA	NA	15
CASRLAGGPTGELFF	TGTGCCAGCAGACTAGCGGGGGGCCCCACCGGGGAGCTGTTTTTT	TRBV6-5	TRBJ2-2	NA	TRBD2	15
CAISPGTVATHGYTF	TGTGCCATCAGTCCCGGGACAGTCGCCACCCATGGCTACACCTTC	TRBV10-3	TRBJ1-2	NA	TRBD1	15
CASSSGWGGGEAFF	TGTGCCAGCAGCTCAGGGTGGGGGGGAGGTGAAGCTTTCTTT	TRBV7-2	TRBJ1-1	NA	NA	14
CASSLVQGAINEQFF	TGCGCCAGCAGCTTGGTCCAGGGGGCCATCAATGAGCAGTTCTTC	TRBV5-1	TRBJ2-1	NA	TRBD1	15
CASGQGSYEQYF	TGTGCCAGCGGGCAGGGCTCCTACGAGCAGTACTTC	TRBV6-1	TRBJ2-7	NA	NA	12
CASSVETHTEAFF	TGTGCCAGCAGCGTTGAGACACACACTGAAGCTTTCTTT	TRBV9	TRBJ1-1	NA	NA	13
CASSSTGFGSPLHF	TGTGCCAGCAGCTCGACAGGTTTCGGTTCACCCCTCCACTTT	TRBV7-9	TRBJ1-6	NA	NA	14
CASSLAYRATGGSGEKLFF	TGTGCCAGCAGCTTGGCTTATCGGGCTACAGGGGGCTCGGGAGAAAAACTGTTTTTT	TRBV5-4	TRBJ1-4	NA	TRBD1	19
CAWSRAGEAFF	TGTGCCTGGAGTCGGGCGGGTGAAGCTTTCTTT	TRBV30	TRBJ1-1	NA	NA	11
CASSRPQRGGSNSYEQYF	TGTGCCAGCAGCCGGCCCCAGCGGGGGGGTTCCAATTCCTACGAGCAGTACTTC	TRBV7-2	TRBJ2-7	NA	TRBD2	18
CASSRDRASPGELFF	TGTGCCAGCAGCCGGGACAGGGCTAGCCCCGGGGAGCTGTTTTTT	TRBV7-2	TRBJ2-2	NA	TRBD1	15
CASSQDTQRGAGEQYF	TGTGCCAGCAGCCAAGATACCCAGCGGGGTGCAGGAGAGCAGTACTTC	TRBV4-2	TRBJ2-7	once	TRBD2	16
CASSLQSDTEAFF	TGTGCCAGCAGCTTACAGTCGGACACTGAAGCTTTCTTT	TRBV5-4	TRBJ1-1	NA	NA	13
CAWNSLGGYEQYF	TGTGCCTGGAACTCATTGGGGGGCTACGAGCAGTACTTC	TRBV30	TRBJ2-7	once	NA	13
CASTLLGKTGPTYEQYF	TGTGCCAGCACCTTATTGGGGAAGACAGGGCCTACCTACGAGCAGTACTTC	TRBV11-2	TRBJ2-7	NA	TRBD1	17
CASSQAEGIGSGNTIYF	TGTGCCAGCAGCCAAGCGGAGGGGATAGGGTCTGGAAACACCATATATTTT	TRBV4-2	TRBJ1-3	once	NA	17
CASSKRQGRGGVVYGYTF	TGTGCCAGCAGCAAAAGACAGGGGCGGGGGGGAGTGGTATATGGCTACACCTTC	TRBV21-1	TRBJ1-2	NA	NA	18
CASSPEANSDTQYF	TGTGCCAGCAGCCCGGAAGCGAACTCAGATACGCAGTATTTT	TRBV5-6	TRBJ2-3	NA	NA	14
CSAGGGNEKLFF	TGCAGCGCCGGAGGTGGAAATGAAAAACTGTTTTTT	TRBV29-1	TRBJ1-4	NA	NA	12
CASSEGGAQETQYF	TGTGCCAGCAGTGAGGGGGGGGCCCAAGAGACCCAGTACTTC	TRBV7-2	TRBJ2-5	NA	NA	14
CASSLIRPGGVYEQYF	TGTGCCAGCAGCTTAATTCGGCCAGGGGGTGTCTACGAGCAGTACTTC	TRBV11-1	TRBJ2-7	NA	TRBD1	16
CASRGDTSNQPQHF	TGTGCCAGCAGAGGGGACACATCCAATCAGCCCCAGCATTTT	TRBV7-9	TRBJ1-5	once	NA	14
CSVLEGRAYGYTF	TGCAGCGTGTTGGAGGGGCGCGCCTATGGCTACACCTTC	TRBV29-1	TRBJ1-2	NA	NA	13
CASSAVGGVTGSSYNSPLHF	TGTGCCAGCAGTGCTGTCGGGGGTGTGACTGGGAGCTCCTATAATTCACCCCTCCACTTT	TRBV6-1	TRBJ1-6	NA	NA	20
CASGETGRTEAFF	TGTGCCAGCGGAGAGACAGGGAGGACTGAAGCTTTCTTT	TRBV6-1	TRBJ1-1	NA	TRBD1	13
CASRRTEYNEQFF	TGTGCCAGCAGACGGACAGAATACAATGAGCAGTTCTTC	TRBV25-1	TRBJ2-1	NA	NA	13
CASSREAQFDTEAFF	TGTGCCAGCAGCCGGGAGGCCCAATTCGACACTGAAGCTTTCTTT	TRBV7-3	TRBJ1-1	NA	NA	15
CASTLDSSMNTEAFF	TGTGCCAGCACCCTCGACAGCTCCATGAACACTGAAGCTTTCTTT	TRBV11-3	TRBJ1-1	once	NA	15
CASSEGTSGGARETQYF	TGTGCCAGCAGTGAGGGGACTAGCGGGGGGGCCCGGGAGACCCAGTACTTC	TRBV2	TRBJ2-5	NA	TRBD2	17
CASSLFGRAEETQYF	TGCGCCAGCAGCTTATTCGGGCGGGCGGAAGAGACCCAGTACTTC	TRBV5-1	TRBJ2-5	NA	NA	15
CASSPGPGDYGYTF	TGTGCCAGCAGCCCCGGACCGGGGGACTATGGCTACACCTTC	TRBV6-5	TRBJ1-2	NA	NA	14
CASSEDRAGPLHF	TGTGCCAGCAGCGAGGACAGGGCAGGACCCCTCCACTTT	TRBV2	TRBJ1-6	NA	TRBD1	13
CASSEGDRGYTF	TGTGCCAGCAGCGAGGGGGACCGGGGCTACACCTTC	TRBV6-6	TRBJ1-2	NA	NA	12
CASSQTVNTGELFF	TGTGCCAGCAGCCAGACAGTGAACACCGGGGAGCTGTTTTTT	TRBV7-3	TRBJ2-2	NA	NA	14
CASSDGQGYEQYF	TGTGCCAGCAGTGACGGGCAGGGCTACGAGCAGTACTTC	TRBV6-1	TRBJ2-7	NA	NA	13
CASSQDPGPGEQYF	TGCGCCAGCAGCCAAGATCCAGGCCCCGGCGAGCAGTACTTC	TRBV4-3	TRBJ2-7	NA	NA	14
CAIKAGENYGYTF	TGTGCCATCAAGGCGGGAGAAAACTATGGCTACACCTTC	TRBV10-3	TRBJ1-2	once	NA	13
CASRGEGNTEAFF	TGTGCCAGCAGAGGGGAAGGGAACACTGAAGCTTTCTTT	TRBV2	TRBJ1-1	NA	NA	13
CASSLHRDNTGELFF	TGTGCCAGCAGCCTCCACAGGGATAACACCGGGGAGCTGTTTTTT	TRBV7-3	TRBJ2-2	NA	NA	15
CASSSGQGGEFF	TGTGCCAGCAGCTCGGGACAGGGAGGCGAGTTCTTC	TRBV5-4	TRBJ2-1	NA	TRBD1	12
CASRATGNTEAFF	TGTGCCAGCAGGGCTACGGGAAACACTGAAGCTTTCTTT	TRBV25-1	TRBJ1-1	NA	NA	13
CASLQTGLLGYTF	TGTGCCAGTCTACAGACCGGTCTTCTTGGCTACACCTTC	TRBV19	TRBJ1-2	NA	NA	13